The 18 T cell receptor beta chains below all came from one sample that was sequenced in a study of technical replicates of blood from several donors. Profiling relied on immunoSEQ multiplex PCR, and the TCRdb table lists in-frame clones only, not all of them. The sample includes roughly 13,000 clones, roughly 80% of them seen just once. The sample comprised PBMCs. The receptors shown here come from a human donor in good health.

This clone was recorded only once. In DNA form, the CDR3 reads TGTGCCAGCAGCGCAGGGGCCGGAGACTCTGGAAACACCATATATTTT. It is translated as CASSAGAGDSGNTIYF. This chain uses TRBV9 with TRBJ1-3; tentatively, D is TRBD1 (6 bases). Germline CDR1 is SGDLS and CDR2 is YYNGEE. V gave up 3 bases and J gave up 0 bases, with 13 bases separating them. The CDR3 contains 16 residues.

This clone was counted a single time. The chain links TRBV29-1 to TRBJ1-4; D is ambiguous. V gave up 7 bases and J gave up 3 bases, with 12 bases separating them. The CDR3 length is 13 residues. CDR1 is SQVTM and CDR2 is ANQGSEA in the germline V gene. The CDR3 loop is CSACPRSNEKLFF. The DNA for the CDR3 is TGCAGCGCATGCCCTAGGTCTAATGAAAAACTGTTTTTT. Looking up the rest from reference TRBV29-1 and TRBJ1-4 gives the full variable domain: SAVISQKPSRDICQRGTSLTIQCQVDSQVTMMFWYRQQPGQSLTLIATANQGSEATYESGFVIDKFPISRPNLTFSTLTVSNMSPEDSSIYLCSACPRSNEKLFFGSGTQLSVL.

This clone has a handful of counts. This chain connects TRBV15 to TRBJ2-6, with D tentatively TRBD2 (6 bases). This CDR3 has 16 amino acids. The germline CDR1 and CDR2 sequences are LNHNV and YYDKDF (reference sequence). Trimming stripped 0 bases from V and 0 bases from J, with 6 bases between. The CDR3 DNA reads TGTGCCACCAGCAGAGAGCGGGACTCTGGGGCCAACGTCCTGACTTTC. Protein product: CATSRERDSGANVLTF.

This chain connects TRBV27 to TRBJ2-2; no clear D gene. This CDR3 comprises 13 residues. The germline V and J ends were trimmed by 5 bases and 6 bases, with 10 bases remaining between them. Germline CDR1 is MNHEY and CDR2 is SMNVEV (reference sequence). CDR3 sequence (DNA): TGTGCCAGCAGTCTGGGTCGGGCCGGGGAGCTGTTTTTT. Protein: CASSLGRAGELFF.

This clone was counted a few times. The V and J genes are TRBV5-6 and TRBJ1-5; D remains unclear. CDR3 size: 15 residues. CDR1 is SGHDT and CDR2 is YYEEEE in the germline V gene. Trimming shortened V by 0 bases and J by 8 bases, and 15 bases separated the two germline ends. The CDR3 DNA is TGTGCCAGCAGCTTGGGTCCGAGCCTCCCGAAGCCCCAGCATTTT. It specifies CASSLGPSLPKPQHF.

This rearrangement joins TRBV15 to TRBJ1-3, with D perhaps matching TRBD1 (6 bases). The CDR3 spans 14 residues. Trimming took off 5 bases at V and 4 bases at J, with 12 bases between the two ends. Germline V gene data show CDR1 as LNHNV and CDR2 as YYDKDF (reference sequence). The CDR3 spells CATSRPDRGNTIYF. CDR3 nucleotide sequence: TGTGCCACCAGCCGCCCGGACAGAGGAAACACCATATATTTT.

V usage is TRBV5-4 and J usage is TRBJ2-7, with TRBD1 as a possible D gene (6 bases). Germline V gene lookup returns CDR1 SGHNT and CDR2 YYREEE (reference sequence). The CDR3 loop spans 15 amino acids. Trimming cost V 3 bases and J 2 bases, with 15 bases left between them. CDR3 protein: CASSSRNGQPYEQYF. The CDR3 coding sequence is TGTGCCAGCAGCTCAAGGAATGGACAGCCCTACGAGCAGTACTTC.

The CDR3 DNA sequence: TGTGCCAGCAGCTTACAGGGGTCCACGCAGTATTTT. It encodes CASSLQGSTQYF. This chain joins TRBV7-9 and TRBJ2-3, with a tentative D call TRBD1 (6 bases). This CDR3 has 12 residues. From germline, CDR1 is SEHNR and CDR2 FQNEAQ (reference sequence). Trimming cost V 2 bases and J 9 bases, with 9 bases left between them.

V usage is TRBV4-1 and J usage is TRBJ2-5; 7 bases map to TRBD2. Trimming removed 5 bases from V and 0 bases from J; junction bases left unmatched: 9. The length of the CDR3 is 16 residues. Germline V gene lookup returns CDR1 MGHRA and CDR2 YSYEKL. The CDR3 spells CASSASDSGYQETQYF. CDR3 nucleotide sequence: TGCGCCAGCAGCGCCAGTGATAGCGGGTACCAAGAGACCCAGTACTTC.

J is TRBJ2-1 and V is TRBV13; TRBD2 agrees at 10 bases. The J segment lost 5 bases and the V segment lost 0 bases, leaving 4 bases of the junction unmatched. Germline V gives CDR1 PRHDT, CDR2 FYEKMQ (reference sequence). The length of the CDR3 is 16 residues. CDR3 region: CASSLGRLAGNNEQFF. The CDR3 coding sequence is TGTGCCAGCAGCTTAGGTAGACTAGCGGGCAACAATGAGCAGTTCTTC. Filled out from reference TRBV13 and TRBJ2-1, the complete variable domain reads AAGVIQSPRHLIKEKRETATLKCYPIPRHDTVYWYQQGPGQDPQFLISFYEKMQSDKGSIPDRFSAQQFSDYHSELNMSSLELGDSALYFCASSLGRLAGNNEQFFGPGTRLTVL.

This chain joins TRBV6-1 and TRBJ1-1; D is possibly TRBD1 (6 bases). V lost 4 bases, J lost 3 bases, and 15 bases lay in between. This CDR3 is 15 amino acids long. Germline values: CDR1 MNHNS, CDR2 SASEGT. As DNA, the CDR3 is TGTGCCAGCAGTGGGCCACAGGGAATTTACACTGAAGCTTTCTTT. This codes for CASSGPQGIYTEAFF.

This chain links TRBV11-1 with TRBJ2-5, with 7 bases fitting TRBD1. Trimming removed 6 bases from V and 1 base from J; junction bases left unmatched: 8. The length of the CDR3 is 15 residues. The germline gives CDR1 SGHAT, CDR2 FQDESV (reference sequence). This chain's CDR3 is CASSSQQGTQETQYF. DNA of the CDR3: TGTGCCAGCAGTTCACAACAGGGGACCCAAGAGACCCAGTACTTC.

In this sample, this clone turned up a few times. The chain recombines TRBV7-8 with TRBJ1-1, with D possibly matching TRBD1 (6 bases). Germline lookup yields CDR1 SGHVS and CDR2 FQNEAQ. The CDR3 runs to 16 residues. V dropped 1 base and J dropped 1 base, with 13 bases sitting between them. CDR3 amino acids: CASSLVGGASNTEAFF. DNA for the CDR3: TGTGCCAGCAGCTTAGTAGGGGGGGCGTCGAACACTGAAGCTTTCTTT.

The chain employs TRBV5-1 and TRBJ1-3; 9 positions match TRBD1. Germline V gene data show CDR1 as SGHRS and CDR2 as YFSETQ. The CDR3 has 16 residues. The J segment lost 0 bases and the V segment lost 4 bases, leaving 5 bases of the junction unmatched. CDR3 in DNA: TGCGCCAGCAGCGTGGGACAGGGAGGCTCTGGAAACACCATATATTTT. Protein sequence: CASSVGQGGSGNTIYF.

The rearrangement joins TRBV30 to TRBJ2-2; 7 nucleotides line up with TRBD2. In germline, CDR1 is GTSNPN, CDR2 SVGIG (reference sequence). This CDR3 has 14 residues. V lost 6 bases and J lost 7; bases outside the gene matches: 11. As DNA, the CDR3 is TGTGCCTGCCCCCCCCAGCGGGATAGCGGGGAGCTGTTTTTT. Protein: CACPPQRDSGELFF.

The V call is TRBV18, the J call TRBJ2-5; a possible D gene is TRBD1 (5 bases). Trimming shortened V by 1 base and J by 2 bases, and 8 bases separated the two germline ends. CDR3 length equals 14 residues. Germline CDR1 reads KGHSH; CDR2 reads LQKENI. The CDR3 DNA is TGTGCCAGCTCACCACAGGGGTCACAAGAGACCCAGTACTTC. This gives the protein CASSPQGSQETQYF.

The chain carries TRBV6-5 and TRBJ1-1; 7 bases are shared with TRBD1. Trimming removed 5 bases from V and 11 bases from J; junction bases left unmatched: 11. Germline lookup yields CDR1 MNHEY and CDR2 SVGAGI. The CDR3 is 13 residues long. The CDR3, as DNA: TGTGCCAGCAGTACAACAGACAGGGACCAGGCTTTCTTT. It translates to CASSTTDRDQAFF.

The chain joins TRBV5-1 to TRBJ2-5, with D possibly matching TRBD1 (5 bases). CDR3 size: 13 residues. Trimming took 4 bases from V and 7 from J, leaving 14 bases between them. Germline CDR1 SGHRS, CDR2 YFSETQ. This CDR3 is CASSQTEWGTQYF. The CDR3 DNA follows: TGCGCCAGCAGCCAGACAGAGTGGGGGACCCAGTACTTC. The full variable domain, with the rest looked up from reference TRBV5-1 and TRBJ2-5, is KAGVTQTPRYLIKTRGQQVTLSCSPISGHRSVSWYQQTPGQGLQFLFEYFSETQRNKGNFPGRFSGRQFSNSRSEMNVSTLELGDSALYLCASSQTEWGTQYFGPGTRLLVL.